One T cell receptor (beta chain) is described in this entry. As yet, its antigen is unknown. The sample belongs to a study of graft-versus-host responses after intestinal transplantation. Study observations and caveats: Across patients carrying graft-donor T cell macrochimerism, allografts held high graft-versus-host to host-versus-graft clonal ratios.

The data were produced by immunoSEQ multiplex PCR, yet TCRdb's version contains in-frame clones alone and is incomplete. The top ten clones hold less than 4.5% of a sample with 73,000 or so clones, 90% of them seen once. The CDR3 has 17 amino acids. CDR1 is LGHNA and CDR2 is YNFKEQ in the germline V gene. The J segment lost 4 bases and the V segment lost 4 bases, leaving 7 bases of the junction unmatched. The material was unstimulated CD8+ T cells sorted from spleen or lymph node cells, obtained before transplant. The receptor was isolated from a human donor who was the organ donor for an intestinal transplant. The gene calls are TRBV4-2 and TRBJ2-1, with 13 bases lining up with TRBD2. The CDR3 nucleotides read TGTGCCAGCAGCCCGGAGGGGACTAGCGGGGTATACAATGAGCAGTTCTTC. Amino acids: CASSPEGTSGVYNEQFF.